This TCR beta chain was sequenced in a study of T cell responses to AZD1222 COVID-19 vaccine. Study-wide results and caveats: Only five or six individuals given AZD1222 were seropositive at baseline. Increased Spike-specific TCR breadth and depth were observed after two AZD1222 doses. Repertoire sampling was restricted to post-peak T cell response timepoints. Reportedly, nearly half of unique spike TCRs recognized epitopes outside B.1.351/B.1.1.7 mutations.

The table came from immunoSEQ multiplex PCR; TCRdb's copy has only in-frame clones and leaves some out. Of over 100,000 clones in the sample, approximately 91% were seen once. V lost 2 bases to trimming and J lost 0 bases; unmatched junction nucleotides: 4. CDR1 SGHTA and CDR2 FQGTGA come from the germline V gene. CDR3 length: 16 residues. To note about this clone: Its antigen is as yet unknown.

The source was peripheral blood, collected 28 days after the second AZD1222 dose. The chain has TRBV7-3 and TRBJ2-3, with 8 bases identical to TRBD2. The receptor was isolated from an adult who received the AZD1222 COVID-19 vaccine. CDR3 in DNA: TGTGCCAGCAGCTTAGGACTAGCAGACAGCACAGATACGCAGTATTTT. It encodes CASSLGLADSTDTQYF. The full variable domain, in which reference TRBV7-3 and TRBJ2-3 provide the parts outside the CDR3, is GAGVSQTPSNKVTEKGKYVELRCDPISGHTALYWYRQSLGQGPEFLIYFQGTGAADDSGLPNDRFFAVRPEGSVSTLKIQRTERGDSAVYLCASSLGLADSTDTQYFGPGTRLTVL.